The clone carrying this T cell receptor (beta chain) was observed a few times. Template switching introduced a universal primer site, and the cDNA bore unique molecular identifiers. One entry per CDR3 protein results from TCRdb running MiXCR on the 5' RACE reads. The profile shows nearly 900,000 distinct CDR3 sequences, roughly an eighth of them singletons. This specimen comes from a study of identical twins. V lost 3 bases and J 3 bases, leaving 5 bases between the germline ends. The CDR3 runs to 13 residues. These data are also associated with another study on yellow fever vaccine responses in identical twins.

The specimen was PBMCs. The rearrangement uses TRBV12-3 or TRBV12-4 and TRBJ2-2, with D hard to call. This receptor was identified in a woman aged 18-29 years in good health. In nucleotides, the CDR3 is TGTGCCAGCAGTTTTTATGACACCGGGGAGCTGTTTTTT. It is translated as CASSFYDTGELFF.